This T cell receptor (beta chain) was sequenced during a study of beta chain features in type 1 diabetes. Since all of the isolated RNA was reverse transcribed, expressed TCRB transcripts were what got sequenced. Profiled with immunoSEQ multiplex PCR; TCRdb holds only in-frame clones, not every one. The sample lists some 100,000 clones, 40% occurring once. CDR1 and CDR2 from the germline V gene are LGHNA and YSLEER. There are 18 residues in the CDR3. With V trimmed by 0 bases and J by 5 bases, 10 bases remained unmatched. Every single donor gave one heparinised blood draw, and these averaged approximately 110 mL.

Material: stem cell memory CD4+ T cells from blood. The receptor comes from a woman between 18 and 30 years old in good health. This chain links TRBV4-3 with TRBJ1-4, with 9 bases lining up with TRBD1. The CDR3 region is CASSQDLLGGTGNEKLFF. The CDR3 DNA is TGCGCCAGCAGCCAAGATCTCTTAGGGGGGACAGGGAATGAAAAACTGTTTTTT.